These T cell receptor beta chains were read from a single sample in a study of T cell clonotyping in hematopoietic cell transplantation. Profiled with immunoSEQ multiplex PCR; TCRdb holds only in-frame clones, not every one. The table includes under 10,000 clones, 80% to 90% detected once. The source was peripheral blood mononuclear cells, collected 180 days after allogeneic stem cell transplant. These receptors all come from a female patient in her 50s who had an allogeneic stem cell transplant from an unrelated donor, so the T cells may come from the graft donor. Some clones in this sample may be carry-over from other donors' samples. Each CDR3 is given with its conserved first and last residue. The order of the fields is J gene, D gene, V gene, clone size, CDR3 protein, CDR3 DNA. A D gene is named only where the DNA matches it firmly. Size values are once, few and many counts, or a class for expanded clones, and some rows have none.

J gene: TRBJ2-7
D gene: TRBD1
V gene: TRBV9
clone size: .
CDR3 protein: CASSAGQGIYYEQYF
CDR3 DNA: TGTGCCAGCAGCGCGGGACAGGGCATCTACTACGAGCAGTACTTC

J gene: TRBJ1-5
D gene: .
V gene: TRBV6-5
clone size: .
CDR3 protein: CASSSSPSGKNQPQHF
CDR3 DNA: TGTGCCAGCAGTTCTAGCCCCTCAGGGAAAAATCAGCCCCAGCATTTT

J gene: TRBJ2-1
D gene: .
V gene: TRBV28
clone size: .
CDR3 protein: CASTLGLGEQFF
CDR3 DNA: TGTGCCAGCACCCTGGGGCTGGGGGAGCAGTTCTTC

J gene: TRBJ2-1
D gene: .
V gene: TRBV2
clone size: .
CDR3 protein: CASSEQTMAYNEQFF
CDR3 DNA: TGTGCCAGCAGTGAACAAACCATGGCCTACAATGAGCAGTTCTTC

J gene: TRBJ1-6
D gene: TRBD1
V gene: TRBV4-3
clone size: .
CDR3 protein: CASSQPGQYNSPLHF
CDR3 DNA: TGCGCCAGCAGCCAGCCGGGACAGTATAATTCACCCCTCCACTTT

J gene: TRBJ2-3
D gene: .
V gene: TRBV14
clone size: few
CDR3 protein: CASSQDYGYDTQYF
CDR3 DNA: TGTGCCAGCAGCCAAGATTACGGATATGATACGCAGTATTTT

J gene: TRBJ2-3
D gene: TRBD2
V gene: TRBV10-1
clone size: .
CDR3 protein: CASSEMVRGERFRTDTQYF
CDR3 DNA: TGCGCCAGCAGTGAGATGGTGCGGGGGGAACGGTTCAGGACAGATACGCAGTATTTT

J gene: TRBJ2-5
D gene: .
V gene: TRBV13
clone size: .
CDR3 protein: CASSSGTEETQYF
CDR3 DNA: TGTGCCAGCAGCTCAGGGACGGAAGAGACCCAGTACTTC

J gene: TRBJ2-5
D gene: .
V gene: TRBV14
clone size: .
CDR3 protein: CASSRFWQVAQETQYF
CDR3 DNA: TGTGCCAGCAGCCGTTTTTGGCAGGTGGCCCAAGAGACCCAGTACTTC

J gene: TRBJ1-5
D gene: .
V gene: TRBV9
clone size: once
CDR3 protein: CASSATSNQPQHF
CDR3 DNA: TGTGCCAGCAGCGCCACTAGCAATCAGCCCCAGCATTTT

J gene: TRBJ2-7
D gene: TRBD2
V gene: TRBV7-6
clone size: .
CDR3 protein: CASSLARAGGRHEQYF
CDR3 DNA: TGTGCCAGCAGCTTAGCGCGAGCGGGGGGGCGCCACGAGCAGTACTTC

J gene: TRBJ1-3
D gene: .
V gene: TRBV6-5
clone size: .
CDR3 protein: CASSRTAGNTIYF
CDR3 DNA: TGTGCCAGCTCCCGGACAGCCGGAAACACCATATATTTT

J gene: TRBJ1-2
D gene: TRBD1
V gene: TRBV29-1
clone size: .
CDR3 protein: CSADTGGYYGYTF
CDR3 DNA: TGCAGCGCTGACACAGGGGGTTACTATGGCTACACCTTC

J gene: TRBJ1-5
D gene: TRBD1
V gene: TRBV2
clone size: .
CDR3 protein: CASSYTKDRGGSYSNQPQHF
CDR3 DNA: TGTGCCAGCAGTTATACCAAAGACAGGGGAGGAAGCTATAGCAATCAGCCCCAGCATTTT

J gene: TRBJ2-2
D gene: .
V gene: TRBV6-5
clone size: once
CDR3 protein: CASSYMGGRNTGELFF
CDR3 DNA: TGTGCCAGCAGTTACATGGGAGGTAGAAACACCGGGGAGCTGTTTTTT

J gene: TRBJ2-5
D gene: .
V gene: TRBV5-4
clone size: .
CDR3 protein: CASSLAEHAQETQYF
CDR3 DNA: TGTGCCAGCAGCTTGGCGGAGCACGCCCAAGAGACCCAGTACTTC

J gene: TRBJ1-5
D gene: .
V gene: TRBV6-1
clone size: few
CDR3 protein: CATGWGGGNQPQHF
CDR3 DNA: TGTGCCACCGGGTGGGGGGGCGGGAATCAGCCCCAGCATTTT

J gene: TRBJ2-7
D gene: TRBD1
V gene: TRBV18
clone size: few
CDR3 protein: CASSRQGEYEQYF
CDR3 DNA: TGTGCCAGCTCACGACAGGGTGAATACGAGCAGTACTTC

J gene: TRBJ2-2
D gene: TRBD1
V gene: TRBV28
clone size: .
CDR3 protein: CASILGGLPTGELFF
CDR3 DNA: TGTGCCAGCATATTAGGGGGCCTACCCACCGGGGAGCTGTTTTTT

J gene: TRBJ1-5
D gene: .
V gene: TRBV29-1
clone size: .
CDR3 protein: CSVGAGDPGQPQHF
CDR3 DNA: TGCAGCGTCGGCGCGGGGGACCCCGGTCAGCCCCAGCATTTT

J gene: TRBJ2-3
D gene: .
V gene: TRBV14
clone size: .
CDR3 protein: CASSLVPPAGGADTQYF
CDR3 DNA: TGTGCCAGCAGCTTAGTCCCCCCAGCGGGCGGAGCAGATACGCAGTATTTT

J gene: TRBJ1-3
D gene: .
V gene: TRBV28
clone size: few
CDR3 protein: CASTLGGSGNTIYF
CDR3 DNA: TGTGCCAGCACCCTAGGGGGGTCTGGAAACACCATATATTTT

J gene: TRBJ1-1
D gene: .
V gene: TRBV6-1
clone size: .
CDR3 protein: CATLLIRGTEAFF
CDR3 DNA: TGTGCCACCCTCCTGATACGTGGGACTGAAGCTTTCTTT

J gene: TRBJ1-3
D gene: .
V gene: TRBV6-5
clone size: .
CDR3 protein: CASSYSHSGNTIYF
CDR3 DNA: TGTGCCAGCAGTTATTCACACTCTGGAAACACCATATATTTT

J gene: TRBJ2-1
D gene: TRBD2
V gene: TRBV9
clone size: .
CDR3 protein: CASSVVLSGRAYNEQFF
CDR3 DNA: TGTGCCAGCAGCGTAGTCCTGAGCGGGAGGGCCTACAATGAGCAGTTCTTC

J gene: TRBJ2-2
D gene: .
V gene: TRBV27
clone size: .
CDR3 protein: CASSLSGAATGELFF
CDR3 DNA: TGTGCCAGCAGTTTATCGGGGGCGGCCACCGGGGAGCTGTTTTTT

J gene: TRBJ1-6
D gene: .
V gene: TRBV6-5
clone size: few
CDR3 protein: CASSSTGLRPLHF
CDR3 DNA: TGTGCCAGCAGTTCCACCGGGTTAAGGCCCCTCCACTTT

J gene: TRBJ2-5
D gene: TRBD2
V gene: TRBV4-1
clone size: .
CDR3 protein: CASSFGGLAGVVGALETQYF
CDR3 DNA: TGCGCCAGCAGTTTTGGGGGTCTAGCGGGAGTCGTTGGGGCGTTAGAGACCCAGTACTTC

J gene: TRBJ1-5
D gene: .
V gene: TRBV4-1
clone size: .
CDR3 protein: CAGSQETASNQPQHF
CDR3 DNA: TGCGCCGGCAGCCAAGAAACAGCTAGCAATCAGCCCCAGCATTTT

J gene: TRBJ2-3
D gene: .
V gene: TRBV30
clone size: .
CDR3 protein: CAWSAGLSTDTQYF
CDR3 DNA: TGTGCCTGGAGCGCGGGACTGAGCACAGATACGCAGTATTTT

J gene: TRBJ1-6
D gene: .
V gene: TRBV28
clone size: .
CDR3 protein: CASSPPRGIHSPLHF
CDR3 DNA: TGTGCCAGCAGTCCCCCTCGGGGAATTCATTCACCCCTCCACTTT